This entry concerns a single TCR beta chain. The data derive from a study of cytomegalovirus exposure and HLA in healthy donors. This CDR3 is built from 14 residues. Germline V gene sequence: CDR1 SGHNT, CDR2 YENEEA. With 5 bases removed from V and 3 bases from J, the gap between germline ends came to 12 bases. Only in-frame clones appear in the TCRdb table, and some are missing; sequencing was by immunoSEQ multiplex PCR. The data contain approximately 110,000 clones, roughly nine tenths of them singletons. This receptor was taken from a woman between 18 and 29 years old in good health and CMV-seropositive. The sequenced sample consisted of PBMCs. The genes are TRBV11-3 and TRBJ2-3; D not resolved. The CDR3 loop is CASSEFTDTDTQYF. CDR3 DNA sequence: TGTGCCAGCAGCGAATTTACAGATACAGATACGCAGTATTTT.